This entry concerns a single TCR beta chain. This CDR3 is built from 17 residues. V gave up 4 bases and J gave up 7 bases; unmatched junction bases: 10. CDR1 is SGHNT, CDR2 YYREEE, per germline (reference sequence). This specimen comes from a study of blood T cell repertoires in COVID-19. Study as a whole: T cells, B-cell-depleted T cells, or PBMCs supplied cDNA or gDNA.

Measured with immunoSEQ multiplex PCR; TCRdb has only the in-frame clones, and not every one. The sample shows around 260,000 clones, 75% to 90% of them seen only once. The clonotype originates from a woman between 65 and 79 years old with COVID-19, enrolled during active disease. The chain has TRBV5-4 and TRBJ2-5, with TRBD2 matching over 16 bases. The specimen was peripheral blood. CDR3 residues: CASSAEGLAGGLGTQYF. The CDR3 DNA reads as TGTGCCAGCAGCGCGGAGGGACTAGCGGGAGGGCTGGGGACCCAGTACTTC.